The TCR beta chain described here comes from a study of T cell repertoires in cytomegalovirus infection (dated 2019 in TCRdb). Study-wide context: Peptide stimulations targeted recently identified HLA-C-restricted CMV epitopes, whose presentation resists viral immunomodulation, together with well-studied HLA-B-restricted epitopes. The HLA type of each donor mattered for the analysis, because public TCR beta signatures pointed to carriage of CMV infection along with the matching HLA type.

These reads were obtained on an Illumina HiSeq 1500. TCRdb ran its own pipeline on the public reads, namely fastp trimming at Q25 and MiXCR clone calling, and kept in-frame beta chains. Each CDR3 protein gets just one entry, which takes the most common genes and DNA from the rows behind it. The sample yields 70,000 to 85,000 distinct CDR3 sequences; around 37% were counted once. Of the sample, 85% to 95% is held by the ten largest clones. This clonotype came up a few times. No antigen is known for it. Per-nucleotide qualities are absent, and no much larger clonotype sits a single base away. Sample treatment or condition, as interpreted from the label and publication: in vitro stimulation with specific CMV peptide epitopes to enrich CMV-specific T cells. Sequences MNHEY (CDR1) and SMNVEV (CDR2) are obtained from the germline V gene (reference sequence). The CDR3 runs 14 residues from the cysteine to the phenylalanine. Only CDR3 DNA remains: 42 bases, in frame from the first base. After removal of 4 bases from V and 6 bases from J, the junction retains 7 bases not matched to a gene.

The research as a whole found: Carriers of CMV infection plus the relevant HLA type were discriminated by the cumulative frequency of public TCR beta family members in the study cohort and in an independent approximately 360-donor cohort. The ex vivo response was dominated by HLA-C-restricted CMV-specific TCR beta clonotypes, which also provided the single most frequent clonotype in two of eight donors.

This sequence originates from a human donor in good health (CMV status not recorded). Some clones in this sample may be carry-over from other donors' samples. Sequencing used CD8+ T cells from cultured PBMCs, obtained from culture after CMV antigen stimulation. The V and J segments used are TRBV27 and TRBJ1-2; 8 bases in between match TRBD1. Read as DNA, the sequence is TGTGCCAGCAGTTCCGGGACAGGAACTGATGGCTACACCTTC. Its amino acids are CASSSGTGTDGYTF.